Listed below are T cell receptor beta chains from one sample, sequenced in a study of blood T cell repertoires in COVID-19. The assay was immunoSEQ multiplex PCR, and TCRdb's table has in-frame clones only and misses some. Of 300,000 to 400,000 clones detected, 85% to 90% appear once; the ten largest clones hold 3%. The source material was peripheral blood. These receptors came from a human donor in a cohort sampled during active COVID-19. Each CDR3 is given with its conserved first and last residue. A D gene is named only where the DNA matches it firmly. The size field is filled for only some rows; it gives once, few, many or a size class.

V	size	D	J	CDR3	DNA
TRBV5-1	-	-	TRBJ1-1	CASSFNGNTEAFF	TGCGCCAGCAGCTTTAACGGGAACACTGAAGCTTTCTTT
TRBV5-6	-	-	TRBJ1-2	CASSFISNYGYTF	TGTGCCAGCAGCTTCATTTCTAACTATGGCTACACCTTC
TRBV18	few	-	TRBJ2-6	CASSPRAGEGSRAF	TGTGCCAGCTCACCTCGGGCAGGGGAAGGCTCGCGGGCTTTC
TRBV7-2	-	TRBD2	TRBJ2-7	CASSLSGNSYEQYF	TGTGCCAGCAGCTTGAGCGGGAACTCCTACGAGCAGTACTTC
TRBV6-1	-	-	TRBJ1-2	CASSELTGYNYGYTF	TGTGCCAGCAGTGAATTAACGGGTTATAACTATGGCTACACCTTC
TRBV21-1	-	-	TRBJ2-7	CASSPRPGRRYEQYF	TGTGCCAGCAGCCCACGGCCGGGCAGGAGGTACGAGCAGTACTTC
TRBV4-1	-	TRBD2	TRBJ2-3	CASSQDPSGGDFTDTQYF	TGCGCCAGCAGCCAAGATCCCAGCGGGGGGGACTTCACAGATACGCAGTATTTT
TRBV28	many	-	TRBJ2-6	CASHPDSSPSGANVLTF	TGTGCCAGCCATCCCGACTCATCCCCCTCTGGGGCCAACGTCCTGACTTTC
TRBV4-1	-	TRBD1	TRBJ1-2	CASSPHRGRLSTHGYTF	TGCGCCAGCAGTCCACACAGGGGCAGGTTGAGTACGCATGGCTACACCTTC
TRBV19	once	-	TRBJ1-5	CASLGGVNQPQHF	TGTGCCAGCCTGGGGGGGGTCAATCAGCCCCAGCATTTT
TRBV13	-	-	TRBJ2-5	CASSRRWLETQYF	TGTGCCAGCAGCCGTCGCTGGCTAGAGACCCAGTACTTC
TRBV7-9	-	-	TRBJ1-6	CASSLEFGAAPLHF	TGTGCCAGCAGCTTAGAGTTTGGGGCTGCACCCCTCCACTTT
TRBV6-2/TRBV6-3	-	TRBD2	TRBJ2-1	CASSPTSGGYNEQFF	TGTGCCAGCAGCCCGACTAGCGGGGGCTACAATGAGCAGTTCTTC
TRBV11-2	-	-	TRBJ1-2	CASSLSSGSNYGYTF	TGTGCCAGCAGCTTATCGTCGGGGTCTAACTATGGCTACACCTTC
TRBV7-8	-	TRBD1	TRBJ2-7	CASSSPGQNYEQYF	TGTGCCAGCAGCTCGCCGGGACAGAACTACGAGCAGTACTTC
TRBV7-6	-	-	TRBJ1-1	CASSLRSGTEAFF	TGTGCCAGCAGCTTACGATCGGGCACTGAAGCTTTCTTT
TRBV6-5	-	TRBD2	TRBJ2-7	CASSFSGGEYEQYF	TGTGCCAGCAGTTTCTCGGGGGGGGAGTACGAGCAGTACTTC
TRBV7-7	-	TRBD1	TRBJ1-3	CATSKLDREIERNTIYF	TGTGCCACCAGTAAATTAGACAGGGAGATTGAAAGAAACACCATATATTTT
TRBV11-2	-	-	TRBJ1-5	CASSPDRSNQPQHF	TGTGCCAGCAGCCCCGACAGAAGCAATCAGCCCCAGCATTTT
TRBV9	once	TRBD2	TRBJ2-3	CASSVEAGGFSDTQYF	TGTGCCAGCAGCGTAGAGGCGGGAGGGTTCTCAGATACGCAGTATTTT
TRBV7-2	once	-	TRBJ2-1	CASSLERDYNEQFF	TGTGCCAGCAGCTTAGAACGGGACTACAATGAGCAGTTCTTC
TRBV10-3	once	-	TRBJ2-1	CAISGGISSYNEQFF	TGTGCCATCAGCGGCGGAATTAGCTCCTACAATGAGCAGTTCTTC
TRBV5-1	-	-	TRBJ2-2	CASSLVGGLELFF	TGCGCCAGCAGCTTGGTCGGGGGATTGGAGCTGTTTTTT
TRBV18	-	-	TRBJ2-1	CASSPPGAEQFF	TGTGCCAGCTCACCACCAGGGGCTGAGCAGTTCTTC
TRBV2	-	-	TRBJ2-7	CASSSWRVYEQYF	TGTGCCAGCAGCTCCTGGAGGGTCTACGAGCAGTACTTC
TRBV5-4	-	TRBD2	TRBJ2-5	CASSRSGGEETQYF	TGTGCCAGCAGCCGAAGCGGGGGGGAAGAGACCCAGTACTTC
TRBV28	-	TRBD2	TRBJ2-5	CASSPTSAQETQYF	TGTGCCAGCAGCCCTACTAGCGCTCAAGAGACCCAGTACTTC
TRBV4-1	few	-	TRBJ1-5	CASSQLTGLNQPQHF	TGCGCCAGCAGCCAATTGACAGGTTTAAATCAGCCCCAGCATTTT
TRBV3-1/TRBV3-2	-	-	TRBJ1-3	CASSQFGLPGNTIYF	TGTGCCAGCAGCCAATTCGGGTTACCGGGAAACACCATATATTTT
TRBV28	-	TRBD1	TRBJ1-1	CASSLTGGSAEAFF	TGTGCCAGCAGTTTGACAGGGGGCTCCGCTGAAGCTTTCTTT
TRBV10-3	once	TRBD1	TRBJ1-5	CASQDRGSNQPQHF	TGTGCCAGCCAGGACAGGGGAAGCAATCAGCCCCAGCATTTT
TRBV19	-	TRBD2	TRBJ2-5	CASSMRASGIEETQYF	TGTGCCAGTAGTATGAGGGCTAGCGGGATCGAAGAGACCCAGTACTTC
TRBV28	-	TRBD1	TRBJ1-4	CASRPKQGAREKLFF	TGTGCCAGCAGACCGAAACAGGGGGCTCGTGAAAAACTGTTTTTT
TRBV9	once	-	TRBJ2-7	CASSVGLPTSGTGEQYF	TGTGCCAGCAGCGTAGGACTCCCAACTAGCGGGACAGGGGAGCAGTACTTC
TRBV4-1	-	-	TRBJ2-1	CASSQVGSSYNEQFF	TGCGCCAGCAGCCAAGTGGGGAGCTCCTACAATGAGCAGTTCTTC
TRBV10-2	-	-	TRBJ2-1	CASRLGSTGKAHNEQFF	TGCGCCAGCAGGTTGGGAAGTACAGGGAAAGCCCACAATGAGCAGTTCTTC
TRBV4-2	-	TRBD1	TRBJ2-2	CASSRDRGHTGELFF	TGTGCCAGCAGCCGGGACAGGGGGCACACCGGGGAGCTGTTTTTT
TRBV7-2	-	TRBD2	TRBJ2-5	CASSLDFTSGWGTQYF	TGTGCCAGCAGCCTAGACTTCACTAGCGGCTGGGGGACCCAGTACTTC
TRBV29-1	-	-	TRBJ2-1	CSVQRSLDMNEQFF	TGCAGCGTACAACGGTCGCTTGACATGAATGAGCAGTTCTTC
TRBV30	-	-	TRBJ1-2	CAWNNRAWGGYTF	TGTGCCTGGAATAACAGGGCCTGGGGTGGCTACACCTTC
TRBV5-1	-	TRBD1	TRBJ2-1	CASSKDRDYNEQFF	TGCGCCAGCAGCAAAGACAGGGACTACAATGAGCAGTTCTTC
TRBV7-2	few	TRBD2	TRBJ2-7	CASSLVLGASGEYEQYF	TGTGCCAGCAGCTTAGTATTGGGGGCTAGCGGGGAGTACGAGCAGTACTTC
TRBV4-1	-	-	TRBJ1-5	CASSQGVLNSNQPQHF	TGCGCCAGCAGCCAAGGAGTTCTTAATAGCAATCAGCCCCAGCATTTT
TRBV30	-	TRBD1	TRBJ1-5	CAWSGDRGFGQPQHF	TGTGCCTGGAGTGGGGACAGGGGGTTCGGACAGCCCCAGCATTTT
TRBV6-5	-	TRBD2	TRBJ2-5	CASSRGGVYQETQYF	TGTGCCAGCAGCCGCGGGGGGGTGTACCAAGAGACCCAGTACTTC
TRBV5-1	-	-	TRBJ2-1	CASSLAGIVNEQFF	TGCGCCAGCAGCTTGGCAGGGATAGTCAATGAGCAGTTCTTC
TRBV5-1	once	-	TRBJ1-3	CASSQRQVGSGNTIYF	TGCGCCAGCAGCCAACGACAGGTGGGCTCTGGAAACACCATATATTTT
TRBV28	-	-	TRBJ1-6	CASTPSGGRGANSPLHF	TGTGCCAGCACCCCATCGGGGGGGCGAGGAGCGAATTCACCCCTCCACTTT
TRBV9	-	TRBD1	TRBJ1-1	CASSVQGASTEAFF	TGTGCCAGCAGCGTACAGGGGGCGAGCACTGAAGCTTTCTTT
TRBV7-8	-	TRBD2	TRBJ2-5	CASSLGGGSEETQYF	TGTGCCAGCAGCTTAGGGGGCGGGAGTGAAGAGACCCAGTACTTC
TRBV11-2	-	-	TRBJ2-7	CASSSGGQYLRPSYEQYF	TGTGCCAGCAGCTCCGGGGGGCAATACCTTCGCCCCAGCTACGAGCAGTACTTC
TRBV6-5	-	-	TRBJ2-7	CASRFKPFYEQYF	TGTGCCAGCAGGTTTAAGCCGTTCTACGAGCAGTACTTC
TRBV5-1	-	TRBD2	TRBJ2-3	CASSLFTSGRETDTQYF	TGCGCCAGCAGCTTGTTCACTAGCGGGAGAGAAACAGATACGCAGTATTTT
TRBV6-6	once	-	TRBJ1-2	CASSYGTSYGYTF	TGTGCCAGCAGTTATGGGACATCTTATGGCTACACCTTC
TRBV7-3	-	-	TRBJ2-3	CASSLNNADTQYF	TGTGCCAGCAGCTTAAATAATGCAGATACGCAGTATTTT
TRBV15	-	-	TRBJ1-2	CATSRDARTNYGYTF	TGTGCCACCAGCAGAGATGCGCGAACGAACTATGGCTACACCTTC
TRBV6-5	-	-	TRBJ2-2	CASSFSRGGYTGELFF	TGTGCCAGCAGTTTTTCACGTGGGGGCTATACCGGGGAGCTGTTTTTT
TRBV2	few	-	TRBJ2-5	CASSEQGWETQYF	TGTGCCAGCAGTGAACAGGGTTGGGAGACCCAGTACTTC
TRBV4-1	once	-	TRBJ2-7	CASSQQLQGPSSSYEQYF	TGCGCCAGCAGCCAACAACTACAGGGCCCTTCAAGCTCCTACGAGCAGTACTTC
TRBV14	once	-	TRBJ2-7	CASSQDEAVPYEQYF	TGTGCCAGCAGCCAAGATGAAGCTGTCCCATACGAGCAGTACTTC